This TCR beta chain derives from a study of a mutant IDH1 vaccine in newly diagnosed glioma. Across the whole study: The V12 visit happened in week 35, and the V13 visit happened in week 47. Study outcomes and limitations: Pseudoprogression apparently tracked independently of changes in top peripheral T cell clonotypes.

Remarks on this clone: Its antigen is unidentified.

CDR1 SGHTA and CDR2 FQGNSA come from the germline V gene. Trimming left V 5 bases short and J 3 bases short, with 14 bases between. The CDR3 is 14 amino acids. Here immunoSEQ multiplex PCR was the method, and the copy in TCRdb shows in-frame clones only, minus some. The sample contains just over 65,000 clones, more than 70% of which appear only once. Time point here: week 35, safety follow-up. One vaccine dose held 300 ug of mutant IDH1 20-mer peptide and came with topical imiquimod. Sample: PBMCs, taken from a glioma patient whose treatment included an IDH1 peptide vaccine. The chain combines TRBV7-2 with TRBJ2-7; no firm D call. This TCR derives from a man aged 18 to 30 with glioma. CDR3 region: CASSQAPTGYEQYF. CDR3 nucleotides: TGTGCCAGCAGCCAAGCGCCGACGGGCTACGAGCAGTACTTC.